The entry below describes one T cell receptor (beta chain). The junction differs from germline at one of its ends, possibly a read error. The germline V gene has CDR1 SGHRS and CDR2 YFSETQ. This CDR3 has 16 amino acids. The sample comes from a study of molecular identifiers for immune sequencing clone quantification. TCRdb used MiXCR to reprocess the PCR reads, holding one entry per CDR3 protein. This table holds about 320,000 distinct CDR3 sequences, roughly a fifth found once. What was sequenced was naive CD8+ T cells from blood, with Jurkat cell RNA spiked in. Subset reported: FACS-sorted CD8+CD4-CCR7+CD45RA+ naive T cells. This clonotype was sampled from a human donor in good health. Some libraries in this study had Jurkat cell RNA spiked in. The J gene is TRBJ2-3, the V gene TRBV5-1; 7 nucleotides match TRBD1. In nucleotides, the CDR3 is TGCGCCAGCGGCTTGGATCGGGACAGAGACGCAGATACGCAGTATTTT. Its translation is CASGLDRDRDADTQYF.